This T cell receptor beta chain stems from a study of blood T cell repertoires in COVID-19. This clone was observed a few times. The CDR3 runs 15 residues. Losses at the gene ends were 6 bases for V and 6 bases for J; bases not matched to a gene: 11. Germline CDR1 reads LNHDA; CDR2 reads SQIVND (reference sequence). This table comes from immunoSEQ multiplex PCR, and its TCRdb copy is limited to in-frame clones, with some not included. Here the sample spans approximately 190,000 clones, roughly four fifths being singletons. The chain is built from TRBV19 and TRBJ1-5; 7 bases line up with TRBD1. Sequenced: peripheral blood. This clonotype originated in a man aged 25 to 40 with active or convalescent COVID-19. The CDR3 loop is CASRGEQGLFQPQHF. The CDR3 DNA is TGTGCCAGTAGGGGGGAACAGGGGCTCTTTCAGCCCCAGCATTTT.